The 21 T cell receptor beta chains below all came from one sample that was sequenced in a study of T cells after yellow fever vaccination. TCRdb re-analysed the 5' RACE reads in MiXCR, keeping a single row per CDR3 protein. The data contain a few hundred thousand distinct CDR3 sequences, around 5.3% of them singletons. The starting material was CD4+ T cells sorted from PBMCs, obtained on the day of the yellow fever booster vaccination. These receptors were collected from a man aged 18 to 35 who received the YFV17D yellow fever vaccine.

The chain links TRBV18 to TRBJ2-3; no firm D call. Trimming removed 1 base from V and 0 bases from J, with 8 bases in between. The germline V gene has CDR1 KGHSH and CDR2 LQKENI. The length of the CDR3 is 15 residues. The CDR3 loop reads CASSPRIESTDTQYF. CDR3 in DNA: TGTGCCAGCTCACCACGGATTGAAAGCACAGATACGCAGTATTTT.

This chain joins TRBV5-5 and TRBJ1-1; TRBD1 matches 7 bases. Trimming removed 3 bases from V and 10 bases from J; junction bases left unmatched: 6. This CDR3 is built from 12 residues. Germline V gives CDR1 SGHKS, CDR2 YYEKEE (reference sequence). The CDR3 bases are TGTGCCAGCAGCTCAGGACAGGCCTCAGCTTTCTTT. This sequence encodes CASSSGQASAFF. The full variable domain, with the rest looked up from reference TRBV5-5 and TRBJ1-1, is DAGVTQSPTHLIKTRGQQVTLRCSPISGHKSVSWYQQVLGQGPQFIFQYYEKEERGRGNFPDRFSARQFPNYSSELNVNALLLGDSALYLCASSSGQASAFFGQGTRLTVV.

This clonotype was seen a handful of times. V is TRBV7-9 and J is TRBJ1-2; 7 nucleotides agree with TRBD1. V trimming: 5 bases; J trimming: 4 bases; junction bases outside the gene matches: 10. From germline, CDR1 is SEHNR and CDR2 FQNEAQ (reference sequence). This CDR3 is 15 amino acids long. This chain's CDR3 is CASSPGGNRVYGYTF. In DNA, the CDR3 is TGTGCCAGCAGCCCAGGGGGGAACAGGGTCTATGGCTACACCTTC.

This rearrangement joins TRBV7-2 to TRBJ2-6; D gene ambiguous. Germline V gives CDR1 SGHTA, CDR2 FQGNSA. Trimming took off 5 bases at V and 1 base at J, with 9 bases between the two ends. The CDR3 totals 15 residues. The CDR3 DNA sequence: TGTGCCAGCAGCCCTCACCTGTCTGGGGCCAACGTCCTGACTTTC. As protein: CASSPHLSGANVLTF.

This clonotype has more than one count but fewer than ten. The CDR3 sequence is CSAGAMDTEAFF. The CDR3 nucleotides read TGCAGTGCCGGGGCGATGGACACTGAAGCTTTCTTT. This chain connects TRBV20-1 to TRBJ1-1; D possibly corresponds to TRBD1 (5 bases). Trimming removed 6 bases from V and 3 bases from J, with 11 bases in between. The CDR3 totals 12 residues. The germline V gene has CDR1 DFQATT and CDR2 SNEGSKA (reference sequence).

This clonotype showed up just a few times. This chain joins TRBV3-1 and TRBJ1-1, with TRBD1 matching 9 bases. The length of the CDR3 is 15 residues. The J segment lost 6 bases and the V segment lost 4 bases, leaving 9 bases of the junction unmatched. Germline V CDR1 and CDR2: LGHDT, YNNKEL (reference sequence). Written as DNA, the CDR3 is TGTGCCAGCAGCCGTCCGGGACAGGGTATCGCTGAAGCTTTCTTT. Translation gives CASSRPGQGIAEAFF.

This clonotype was counted a few times. The rearrangement uses TRBV9 and TRBJ1-1, with D possibly matching TRBD1 (5 bases). CDR1 is SGDLS and CDR2 is YYNGEE in the germline V gene. Trimming took off 0 bases at V and 7 bases at J, with 19 bases between the two ends. This CDR3 region has 16 residues. CDR3 region: CASSVGVLGLQGEAFF. Written as DNA, the CDR3 is TGTGCCAGCAGCGTAGGGGTTTTGGGACTCCAAGGTGAAGCTTTCTTT.

The chain couples TRBV3-1 to TRBJ1-4; possibly TRBD1 for D (6 bases). Deletions cut 3 bases from V and 8 bases from J, with 10 bases between. CDR1 and CDR2 from the germline V gene are LGHDT and YNNKEL (reference sequence). This CDR3 contains 13 residues. CDR3: CASSQGAEEKLFF. CDR3 DNA: TGTGCCAGCAGCCAGGGGGCAGAGGAAAAACTGTTTTTT.

This clonotype has at least ten counts. J is TRBJ2-6 and V is TRBV20-1; a weak D match, TRBD1 (5 bases). The CDR3 consists of 14 residues. Trimming shortened V by 7 bases and J by 2 bases, and 12 bases separated the two germline ends. Germline values: CDR1 DFQATT, CDR2 SNEGSKA (reference sequence). This chain's CDR3 is CSVSQGAGANVLTF. The CDR3 nucleotides are TGCAGTGTAAGCCAAGGGGCTGGGGCCAACGTCCTGACTTTC.

This clonotype was detected a few times. V gene TRBV24-1 combines with J gene TRBJ2-5; either TRBD1 or TRBD2 may fit D (5 bases each). This CDR3 region has 14 residues. V gave up 6 bases and J gave up 5 bases, with 15 bases separating them. CDR1 is KGHDR, CDR2 SFDVKD, per germline. The CDR3 protein is CATSPSGPGETQYF. The CDR3, as DNA: TGTGCCACCAGTCCTTCGGGGCCGGGGGAGACCCAGTACTTC.

This clonotype was detected only a few times. For the CDR3, the DNA is TGTGCCAGCAGCTTAGCCCAGCTTAACTATGGCTACACCTTC. Its translation: CASSLAQLNYGYTF. V gene TRBV7-9 combines with J gene TRBJ1-2; D is ambiguous. The CDR3 contains 14 residues. CDR1 and CDR2 from the germline V gene are SEHNR and FQNEAQ (reference sequence). V was pared by 0 bases and J by 1 base, with 6 bases between.

This clonotype occurred a few times. The gene calls are TRBV6-2 or TRBV6-3 and TRBJ1-5, with D maybe TRBD1 (6 bases). The CDR3 covers 13 residues. CDR1 and CDR2 (germline): MNHEY, SVGEGT. Trimming shortened V by 5 bases and J by 4 bases, and 9 bases separated the two germline ends. As DNA, the CDR3 is TGTGCCAGCAGTAATACAGGGAATCAGCCCCAGCATTTT. It yields the protein CASSNTGNQPQHF.

This clonotype was picked up a small number of times. This chain uses TRBV28 with TRBJ2-3; D remains unclear. In germline, CDR1 is MDHEN, CDR2 SYDVKM. Trimming pared 7 bases from V and 1 base from J, leaving 15 bases between. This CDR3 is 15 amino acids long. CDR3 sequence: CASKFFSLGTDTQYF. As DNA, the CDR3 is TGTGCCAGCAAATTCTTCTCTCTGGGCACAGATACGCAGTATTTT.

The table lists this clonotype with a few counts. This chain connects TRBV19 to TRBJ2-2; D gene ambiguous. The CDR3 is made up of 14 amino acids. The V and J ends lost 8 bases and 0 bases respectively, with 10 bases between them. Germline V gene lookup returns CDR1 LNHDA and CDR2 SQIVND (reference sequence). CDR3 protein: CASGGRPNTGELFF. In DNA, the CDR3 is TGTGCCAGTGGTGGCAGGCCGAACACCGGGGAGCTGTTTTTT. The whole variable domain, filled in from reference TRBV19 and TRBJ2-2, reads DGGITQSPKYLFRKEGQNVTLSCEQNLNHDAMYWYRQDPGQGLRLIYYSQIVNDFQKGDIAEGYSVSREKKESFPLTVTSAQKNPTAFYLCASGGRPNTGELFFGEGSRLTVL.

This clonotype has just a few counts. The chain is built from TRBV6-2 or TRBV6-3 and TRBJ2-5; TRBD1 aligns across 7 bases. J lost 3 bases, V lost 2 bases, and 6 bases had no gene match. This CDR3 region has 15 residues. Germline V CDR1 and CDR2: MNHEY, SVGEGT. This CDR3 reads CASSYPSTGEETQYF. In DNA form, the CDR3 reads TGTGCCAGCAGTTACCCAAGCACAGGGGAAGAGACCCAGTACTTC.

This clonotype was seen a few times. The V gene is TRBV4-2, the J gene TRBJ2-7; perhaps TRBD1 as D (6 bases). The CDR3 runs 14 residues. Germline V gene data show CDR1 as LGHNA and CDR2 as YNFKEQ. The V end lost 1 base, the J end lost 5 bases, and 12 bases lay between the germline ends. CDR3 protein: CASSQADSRHEQYF. The CDR3 nucleotides are TGTGCCAGCAGCCAAGCGGACAGTCGGCACGAGCAGTACTTC.

The chain is built from TRBV29-1 and TRBJ1-5, with D possibly being TRBD1 (5 bases). Trimming cost V 3 bases and J 3 bases, with 9 bases left between them. The CDR3 is 13 residues long. Looked up from germline, CDR1 is SQVTM and CDR2 is ANQGSEA. CDR3 nucleotide sequence: TGCAGCGTTGAGCCGGGACTCAATCAGCCCCAGCATTTT. It codes for CSVEPGLNQPQHF.

This chain uses TRBV5-1 with TRBJ1-2; no clear D gene. CDR1 and CDR2 (germline): SGHRS, YFSETQ. The germline V and J ends were trimmed by 1 base and 2 bases, with 12 bases remaining between them. This CDR3 has 15 residues. The CDR3 reads CASSLRPTLNYGYTF. Written as DNA, the CDR3 is TGCGCCAGCAGCTTGAGACCCACGTTAAACTATGGCTACACCTTC. Filled out from reference TRBV5-1 and TRBJ1-2, the complete variable domain reads KAGVTQTPRYLIKTRGQQVTLSCSPISGHRSVSWYQQTPGQGLQFLFEYFSETQRNKGNFPGRFSGRQFSNSRSEMNVSTLELGDSALYLCASSLRPTLNYGYTFGSGTRLTVV.

The chain recombines TRBV10-2 with TRBJ1-1; perhaps TRBD1 as D (5 bases). The CDR3 spans 15 residues. Germline V lookup: CDR1 WSHSY, CDR2 SAAADI. V lost 3 bases and J 1 base, leaving 12 bases between the germline ends. This chain's CDR3 is CASSDQGAGNTEAFF. In DNA, the CDR3 is TGCGCCAGCAGTGATCAGGGCGCGGGGAACACTGAAGCTTTCTTT.

The chain joins TRBV5-4 to TRBJ2-2; D not certain. Trimming removed 2 bases at V and 0 bases at J, with 8 bases between. The CDR3 contains 15 residues. Germline loops: CDR1 SGHNT, CDR2 YYREEE (reference sequence). This CDR3 is CASSFITSNTGELFF. The CDR3 coding sequence is TGTGCCAGCAGCTTTATTACGTCGAACACCGGGGAGCTGTTTTTT.

This clonotype was picked up a small number of times. The chain is built from TRBV4-3 and TRBJ1-6; the match to TRBD1 covers 7 bases. The J segment lost 10 bases and the V segment lost 0 bases, leaving 3 bases of the junction unmatched. Per germline, CDR1 LGHNA and CDR2 YSLEER. CDR3 length equals 14 residues. This CDR3 is CASSQDDRDSPLHF. CDR3 bases: TGCGCCAGCAGCCAAGATGACAGGGACTCACCCCTCCACTTT.